This T cell receptor beta chain came from a study of blood T cell repertoires in COVID-19. The length of the CDR3 is 15 residues. V lost 5 bases, J lost 0 bases, and 11 bases lay in between. Germline V CDR1 and CDR2: LNHNV, YYDKDF (reference sequence). Measured with immunoSEQ multiplex PCR; TCRdb has only the in-frame clones, and not every one. The sample includes around 34,000 clones, roughly four fifths of them seen just once. The chain combines TRBV15 with TRBJ2-1; D is undetermined. The specimen was peripheral blood. The sequence was collected from a man aged 45-65 years with acute or convalescent COVID-19. Here the CDR3 reads CATSGTPSSYNEQFF. In nucleotides, the CDR3 is TGTGCCACCAGCGGAACTCCTAGCTCCTACAATGAGCAGTTCTTC.